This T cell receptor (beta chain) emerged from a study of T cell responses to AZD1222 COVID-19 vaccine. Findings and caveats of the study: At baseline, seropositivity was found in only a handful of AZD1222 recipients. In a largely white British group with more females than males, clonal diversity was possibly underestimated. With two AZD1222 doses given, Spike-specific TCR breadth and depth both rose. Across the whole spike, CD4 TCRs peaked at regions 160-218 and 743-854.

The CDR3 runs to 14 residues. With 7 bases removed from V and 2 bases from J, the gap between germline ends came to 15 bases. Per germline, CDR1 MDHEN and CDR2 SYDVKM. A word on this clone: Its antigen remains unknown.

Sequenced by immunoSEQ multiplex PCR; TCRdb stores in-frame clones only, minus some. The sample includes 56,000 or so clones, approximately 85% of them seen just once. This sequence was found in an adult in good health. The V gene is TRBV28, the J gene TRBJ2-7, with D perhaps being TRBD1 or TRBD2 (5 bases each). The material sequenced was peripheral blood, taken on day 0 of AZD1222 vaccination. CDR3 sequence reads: CASTGQVTTYEQYF. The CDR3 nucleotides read TGTGCCAGCACGGGGCAGGTTACCACCTACGAGCAGTACTTC. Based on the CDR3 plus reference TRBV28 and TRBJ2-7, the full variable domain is DVKVTQSSRYLVKRTGEKVFLECVQDMDHENMFWYRQDPGLGLRLIYFSYDVKMKEKGDIPEGYSVSREKKERFSLILESASTNQTSMYLCASTGQVTTYEQYFGPGTRLTVT.